The present TCR beta chain was sequenced within a study of T cells after yellow fever vaccination. The table lists this clonotype with many counts. Its antigen remains unknown. Overall study findings and caveats: FACS-sorted repertoires might harbor abundant contaminating clonotypes from the bulk population. Reappearance after the booster was observed for most primary-vaccination clones (96% CD4, over 75% CD8).

The TCR cDNA carried a universal primer site and UMIs from 5'RACE template switching. One entry per CDR3 protein results from TCRdb running MiXCR on the 5' RACE reads. The profile shows approximately 300,000 distinct CDR3 sequences, 9.5% to 12% of them singletons. The sequence derives from a man aged 18 to 30 who received the YFV17D yellow fever vaccine. Sequencing used CD4+ T cells sorted from PBMCs, obtained 45 days after the yellow fever booster vaccination.

The CDR3 sequence is CASSPGQGVTYGYTF. As DNA, the CDR3 is TGCGCCAGCAGCCCGGGACAGGGAGTGACGTATGGCTACACCTTC. This rearrangement joins TRBV5-1 to TRBJ1-2; 9 bases map to TRBD1. Germline CDR1 reads SGHRS; CDR2 reads YFSETQ. Trimming took 4 bases from V and 5 from J; bases not matched to a gene: 9. The CDR3 extends over 15 amino acids.